A selection of T cell receptor beta chains follows, all from one sample in a study of OX40 agonist ivuxolimab in advanced cancers. The protocol was immunoSEQ multiplex PCR, while the TCRdb copy is restricted to in-frame clones and leaves out a portion. The top ten hold 0.99% of the sample, which has approximately 84,000 clones, around 83% seen once. The sequencing used CD4+ or CD8+ T cells sorted from blood, collected in a trial of the OX40 agonist ivuxolimab. All receptors derive from an adult with an advanced solid tumor such as melanoma, head and neck, liver or kidney cancer. Each CDR3 is given without its conserved first and last residue.

j_call v_call cdr3_length cdr3_aa
TRBJ2-2 TRBV4-2 15 ASSQKTSGGAVGELF
TRBJ1-1 TRBV6-6 13 ASSYSGTGATEAF
TRBJ1-6 TRBV2 12 ASSELAEGSPLH
TRBJ2-7 TRBV7-2 12 ASSFRQGAEEQY
TRBJ1-1 TRBV21-1 12 ASSSGTGDTEAF
TRBJ2-2 TRBV5-1 13 ASSLLAGGTGELF
TRBJ2-2 TRBV5-1 16 ASRRTGTSGSQTGELF
TRBJ2-7 TRBV6-1 13 ASSEAGTGNYEQY
TRBJ2-1 TRBV4-3 14 ASSQDSGLPYNEQF
TRBJ2-5 TRBV27 11 ASSLLEGEAQY
TRBJ1-1 TRBV2 13 ASSNNQQGSTEAF
TRBJ1-5 TRBV5-8 13 ASSLLQGRNQPQH
TRBJ2-4 TRBV9 12 ASSVGLADNIQY
TRBJ1-6 TRBV5-6 14 ASSLTDRVYNSPLH
TRBJ2-1 TRBV14 10 ASSRSPYEQF
TRBJ2-1 TRBV5-6 10 ASSLANYEQF
TRBJ2-3 TRBV7-2 12 ASQWRVRTDTQY
TRBJ2-7 TRBV5-1 11 ASRPAGIDEQY
TRBJ2-7 TRBV5-1 12 ASSTGTVSYEQY
TRBJ2-3 TRBV6-1 12 ASSESSPEDTQY
TRBJ1-4 TRBV5-4 11 ASSQGTDEKLF
TRBJ2-1 TRBV4-2 9 ASSPGYEQF
TRBJ2-1 TRBV7-6 11 ASSLSGGNEQF
TRBJ2-2 TRBV5-1 14 ASSLSGGAQPGELF
TRBJ2-5 TRBV19 13 ASSTPGLAQETQY
TRBJ2-3 TRBV2 11 ASSEAESLTQY
TRBJ1-5 TRBV30 11 AWSVREDQPQH
TRBJ1-4 TRBV6-5 14 ASSYTYYATNEKLF
TRBJ1-2 TRBV5-5 13 ASSDRGTGGDGYT
TRBJ1-1 TRBV21-1 13 ASSKAGQGATEAF
TRBJ2-1 TRBV6-4 11 ARRQGVCNEQF
TRBJ1-6 TRBV5-6 13 ASSTPRGMVSPLH
TRBJ2-3 TRBV29-1 11 SVLGHSTDTQY
TRBJ2-7 TRBV10-1 12 ASSESGQPYEQY
TRBJ1-2 TRBV27 14 ASSFFLGGTNYGYT
TRBJ1-2 TRBV27 15 ASSLFRPRGVDYGYT
TRBJ2-1 TRBV19 12 ASSIERVGNEQF
TRBJ2-3 TRBV7-3 13 ASSLGVQDSDTQY
TRBJ2-7 TRBV7-9 13 ASSFRQGANYEQY
TRBJ1-6 TRBV23-1 17 ASSQLGWDPGWDNSPLH
TRBJ2-2 TRBV11-3 15 ASSLSGPLGATGELF
TRBJ1-5 TRBV2 10 ASSHQDRPQH
TRBJ2-3 TRBV2 12 ASSIAGEADTQY